This passage covers 13 T cell receptor beta chains from one sample sequenced in a study of blood T cell repertoires in COVID-19. The protocol was immunoSEQ multiplex PCR, while the TCRdb copy is restricted to in-frame clones and leaves out a portion. The sample yields fewer than 200,000 clones, around 83% seen once. Sequenced: peripheral blood. Receptors were obtained from a woman in her 70s with COVID-19, enrolled during active disease.

V and J are TRBV6-2 or TRBV6-3 and TRBJ2-2; 10 nucleotides align to TRBD2. Germline CDR1 and CDR2: MNHEY and SVGEGT. V was pared by 2 bases and J by 5 bases, with 8 bases of the junction left unmatched. The CDR3 has 17 amino acids. Here the CDR3 reads CASSYGLAGAWTGELFF. In nucleotides, the CDR3 is TGTGCCAGCAGTTACGGGCTAGCGGGAGCATGGACCGGGGAGCTGTTTTTT.

V gene TRBV28 combines with J gene TRBJ1-1; the D is unclear. The CDR3 runs to 13 residues. The V gene's germline CDR1 is MDHEN and CDR2 SYDVKM. Trimming pared 1 base from V and 5 bases from J, leaving 8 bases between. The CDR3 reads CASSLFRGTEAFF. CDR3 nucleotide sequence: TGTGCCAGCAGTTTATTTCGAGGAACTGAAGCTTTCTTT. The variable domain in full, completed from reference TRBV28 and TRBJ1-1, reads DVKVTQSSRYLVKRTGEKVFLECVQDMDHENMFWYRQDPGLGLRLIYFSYDVKMKEKGDIPEGYSVSREKKERFSLILESASTNQTSMYLCASSLFRGTEAFFGQGTRLTVV.

CDR3: CASRLLGEGGSPLHF. The CDR3 region has the DNA TGTGCAAGTCGCTTACTAGGGGAGGGAGGTTCACCCCTCCACTTT. V usage is TRBV12-2 and J usage is TRBJ1-6. TRBV12-2 constitutes a pseudogene. The CDR3 sequence is 15 residues long.

V and J are TRBV10-3 and TRBJ1-2, with 8 positions matching TRBD1. The trim removed 7 bases at V and 3 bases at J, leaving 7 bases unmatched. The germline gives CDR1 ENHRY, CDR2 SYGVKD. CDR3 length: 14 amino acids. DNA of the CDR3: TGTGCCATCACGGAACAGGGACAGGACTATGGCTACACCTTC. It codes for CAITEQGQDYGYTF.

In its sample, this clone was seen a few times. The chain is built from TRBV6-1 and TRBJ2-7; 9 bases align to TRBD1. The CDR3 is 15 residues long. Trimming cost V 1 base and J 10 bases; bases outside gene matches: 11. CDR1 and CDR2 from the germline V gene are MNHNS and SASEGT. The CDR3 DNA is TGTGCCAGCAGTGAAGACCAGTGGACAGGGGCGCATCAGTACTTC. This translates into CASSEDQWTGAHQYF.

This clone was detected only once. The CDR3 protein is CASSLGSGSYEQYF. CDR3 in DNA: TGTGCCAGCAGCTTGGGTAGCGGGAGTTACGAGCAGTACTTC. The genes are TRBV7-9 and TRBJ2-7; 9 bases fit TRBD2. Germline V lookup: CDR1 SEHNR, CDR2 FQNEAQ (reference sequence). There are 14 residues in the CDR3. Trimming took 3 bases from V and 4 from J; bases not matched to a gene: 4.

Here the CDR3 reads CSVDLGLAGQETQYF. The CDR3 bases are TGCAGCGTTGATCTGGGGCTAGCGGGCCAAGAGACCCAGTACTTC. This chain connects TRBV29-1 to TRBJ2-5; 8 bases line up with TRBD2. With 3 bases clipped from V and 1 base from J, the junction kept 7 bases outside the gene matches. This CDR3 contains 15 residues. Looked up from germline, CDR1 is SQVTM and CDR2 is ANQGSEA. The whole variable domain, remainder taken from reference TRBV29-1 and TRBJ2-5, is SAVISQKPSRDICQRGTSLTIQCQVDSQVTMMFWYRQQPGQSLTLIATANQGSEATYESGFVIDKFPISRPNLTFSTLTVSNMSPEDSSIYLCSVDLGLAGQETQYFGPGTRLLVL.

Concerning this clone itself: Since a much larger clone is just one base distant, this may be a read error. The gene calls are TRBV2 and TRBJ2-2; D is possibly TRBD1 (6 bases). The V gene's germline CDR1 is SNHLY and CDR2 FYNNEI. The CDR3 runs 14 residues. Trimming left V 5 bases short and J 2 bases short, with 9 bases between. DNA for the CDR3: TGTGCCAGCAGTCCGGGACACAACACCGGGGAGCTGTTTTTT. As protein: CASSPGHNTGELFF. Combining the CDR3 with reference TRBV2 and TRBJ2-2 gives the whole variable domain EPEVTQTPSHQVTQMGQEVILRCVPISNHLYFYWYRQILGQKVEFLVSFYNNEISEKSEIFDDQFSVERPDGSNFTLKIRSTKLEDSAMYFCASSPGHNTGELFFGEGSRLTVL.

V is TRBV5-5 and J is TRBJ1-1, with TRBD1 identical over 10 bases. Germline CDR1 SGHKS, CDR2 YYEKEE (reference sequence). The junction had 5 bases not matched to a gene; V was cut back by 2 bases and J by 4 bases. The CDR3 is 15 residues long. The CDR3 DNA sequence: TGTGCCAGCAGCTTTGAAAGGACAGGGGGCACTGAAGCTTTCTTT. Translation gives CASSFERTGGTEAFF.

The rearrangement links TRBV5-8 to TRBJ2-5; D gene uncertain. Germline-derived CDR1 and CDR2 are SGHTS and YDEGEE. The CDR3 contains 11 residues. Trimming shortened V by 4 bases and J by 3 bases, and 4 bases separated the two germline ends. CDR3 coding DNA: TGTGCCAGCAGCGTCAAAGAGACCCAGTACTTC. Its translation is CASSVKETQYF. The complete variable domain, with remaining parts taken from reference TRBV5-8 and TRBJ2-5, reads EAGVTQSPTHLIKTRGQQATLRCSPISGHTSVYWYQQALGLGLQFLLWYDEGEERNRGNFPPRFSGRQFPNYSSELNVNALELEDSALYLCASSVKETQYFGPGTRLLVL.

The V call is TRBV7-6, the J call TRBJ2-3, with 12 bases aligning to TRBD2. Germline V gene lookup returns CDR1 SGHVS and CDR2 FNYEAQ. With 5 bases clipped from V and 4 bases from J, the junction kept 4 bases outside the gene matches. The CDR3 contains 15 residues. In nucleotides, the CDR3 is TGTGCCAGCAGCCAAACTAGCGGGAGGTCAGATACGCAGTATTTT. Encoded protein: CASSQTSGRSDTQYF.

The chain couples TRBV18 to TRBJ2-7; 11 nucleotides match TRBD2. Germline-derived CDR1 and CDR2 are KGHSH and LQKENI. This CDR3 is built from 15 residues. The V segment lost 6 bases and the J segment 3 bases; nucleotides outside the gene matches: 7. The CDR3 here is CASSLTSGSVYEQYF. Here the CDR3 DNA reads TGTGCCAGCTCGCTCACTAGCGGGAGTGTCTACGAGCAGTACTTC.

The chain couples TRBV29-1 to TRBJ1-4; the D gene is possibly TRBD1 (5 bases). Germline lookup yields CDR1 SQVTM and CDR2 ANQGSEA. Trimming pared 6 bases from V and 4 bases from J, leaving 12 bases between. The CDR3 has 13 residues. CDR3 region: CSVGDFYNEKLFF. DNA of the CDR3: TGCAGCGTGGGGGACTTCTATAATGAAAAACTGTTTTTT.